This T cell receptor beta chain was sequenced during a study of cytotoxic CD8 clonotypes in ibrutinib-treated CLL. As input for TCR beta libraries, about 1.8 micrograms of genomic DNA came from cryopreserved PBMCs. Sequenced by immunoSEQ multiplex PCR; TCRdb stores in-frame clones only, minus some. Here the sample spans more than 45,000 clones, approximately 82% being singletons. The sequence came from a human donor with chronic lymphocytic leukemia. Material: PBMCs, obtained after 24 months of ibrutinib treatment.

In nucleotides, the CDR3 is TGTGCCATCAGTGCGACAGGGGGGAACACAGATACGCAGTATTTT. Its protein product is CAISATGGNTDTQYF. The rearrangement joins TRBV10-3 to TRBJ2-3; 9 bases match TRBD1. This CDR3 has 15 residues. Germline trimming cut 4 bases from V and 2 bases from J; bases unmatched to any gene: 4. CDR1 and CDR2 (germline): ENHRY, SYGVKD.